The rows below give T cell receptor beta chains drawn from one sample of a study of response to subunit inactivated influenza vaccine. TCRdb recomputed calls from the RT-PCR reads with MiXCR, one row per CDR3 protein. The sample has roughly 700,000 distinct CDR3 sequences, 14% seen once. The sample in question was PBMCs from blood, obtained less than 15 days before vaccination. These receptors were obtained from a man in his fifties or sixties who received an inactivated influenza vaccine. Each CDR3 is given with its conserved first and last residue. D genes are given only for firm matches. Clone size is not always given. Where it is, it says once, few, many or a class for expanded clones.

j_call clone_size v_call d_call cdr3_aa cdr3_nt
TRBJ1-1 NA TRBV7-9 TRBD1 CASSFPKGGPNTEAFF TGTGCCAGCAGCTTTCCAAAAGGGGGCCCCAACACTGAAGCTTTCTTT
TRBJ1-1 NA TRBV11-2 TRBD1 CASTAIQGVGTEAFF TGTGCCAGCACCGCGATACAGGGGGTTGGCACTGAAGCTTTCTTT
TRBJ2-6 NA TRBV4-1 NA CASSQVKLPGANVLTF TGCGCCAGCAGCCAAGTAAAGCTGCCTGGGGCCAACGTCCTGACTTTC
TRBJ2-1 many TRBV3-1 TRBD2 CASSFLAGNEQFF TGTGCCAGCAGCTTTTTAGCGGGGAATGAGCAGTTCTTC
TRBJ2-2 many TRBV25-1 NA CASSDLQGGGTGELFF TGTGCCAGCAGTGACCTACAGGGCGGGGGCACCGGGGAGCTGTTTTTT
TRBJ2-1 NA TRBV11-2 TRBD1 CASTRQGDRNEQFF TGTGCCAGCACCCGACAGGGGGATAGAAATGAGCAGTTCTTC
TRBJ2-5 NA TRBV7-2 TRBD2 CASSLSLLAGRETQYF TGTGCCAGCAGCTTATCCTTACTAGCGGGGCGAGAGACCCAGTACTTC
TRBJ1-1 few TRBV12-3/TRBV12-4 NA CASSLGGVGWTEAFF TGTGCCAGCAGTTTAGGGGGTGTGGGTTGGACTGAAGCTTTCTTT
TRBJ2-2 few TRBV10-3 NA CAISESRGARRTGELFF TGTGCCATCAGTGAGTCGCGAGGGGCACGTAGGACCGGGGAGCTGTTTTTT
TRBJ2-1 NA TRBV28 NA CASTATGLNEQFF TGTGCCAGCACAGCGACGGGCCTCAATGAGCAGTTCTTC
TRBJ2-2 few TRBV12-3/TRBV12-4 NA CASSFAGSTGELFF TGTGCCAGCAGTTTCGCAGGGAGCACCGGGGAGCTGTTTTTT
TRBJ2-3 few TRBV20-1 NA CSARVGGGLSTDTQYF TGCAGTGCTAGAGTAGGCGGGGGCCTTAGCACAGATACGCAGTATTTT
TRBJ1-1 NA TRBV4-3 TRBD1 CASSQAPTGGAHTEAFF TGCGCCAGCAGCCAAGCCCCCACAGGGGGCGCTCACACTGAAGCTTTCTTT
TRBJ2-3 few TRBV6-1 NA CASSDVGGHTDTQYF TGTGCCAGCAGTGATGTGGGGGGGCACACAGATACGCAGTATTTT
TRBJ1-2 NA TRBV5-8 TRBD1 CASSTGQGAGGYTF TGTGCCAGCAGCACCGGACAGGGGGCAGGAGGCTACACCTTC
TRBJ1-4 few TRBV6-1 TRBD1 CASADSGGIGEKLFF TGTGCCAGCGCGGACTCAGGGGGCATCGGTGAAAAACTGTTTTTT
TRBJ2-7 NA TRBV4-1 TRBD1 CASSQGQSGGYEQYF TGCGCCAGCAGCCAAGGACAGTCAGGGGGATACGAGCAGTACTTC
TRBJ2-5 NA TRBV6-1 TRBD2 CASSEQRGVQETQYF TGTGCCAGCAGTGAACAGCGGGGGGTCCAAGAGACCCAGTACTTC
TRBJ2-3 NA TRBV5-1 NA CASSSRVATDTQYF TGCGCCAGCAGCTCCCGGGTCGCCACAGATACGCAGTATTTT
TRBJ2-5 NA TRBV3-1 NA CASSLRQPRQETQYF TGTGCCAGCAGCCTTCGGCAGCCAAGACAAGAGACCCAGTACTTC
TRBJ2-1 NA TRBV7-9 TRBD2 CASSRSGVSYNEQFF TGTGCCAGCAGCCGTAGCGGGGTATCCTACAATGAGCAGTTCTTC
TRBJ2-7 NA TRBV7-8 NA CASSPRWSEESYEQYF TGTGCCAGCAGCCCTAGGTGGAGTGAGGAGTCGTACGAGCAGTACTTC
TRBJ2-1 many TRBV12-3/TRBV12-4 TRBD2 CAVTAGTSGRGSYNEQFF TGTGCAGTGACTGCCGGGACTAGCGGGAGAGGCTCCTACAATGAGCAGTTCTTC
TRBJ2-7 many TRBV27 TRBD1 CASSLFGTGYEQYF TGTGCCAGCAGTTTATTCGGGACAGGGTACGAGCAGTACTTC
TRBJ2-3 few TRBV20-1 NA CSATGGTAPQYF TGCAGTGCTACCGGCGGGACTGCTCCTCAGTATTTT
TRBJ2-7 NA TRBV10-3 NA CAISDLGEQYF TGTGCCATCAGTGATTTGGGCGAGCAGTACTTC
TRBJ2-3 NA TRBV5-1 NA CASSSLRRGTDTQYF TGCGCCAGCAGCTCCCTGCGGAGGGGCACAGATACGCAGTATTTT
TRBJ2-1 few TRBV6-5 NA CASSYSYHGGYNEQFF TGTGCCAGCAGTTACTCATACCATGGGGGGTACAATGAGCAGTTCTTC
TRBJ2-7 NA TRBV15 NA CATSRDEGTSYEQYF TGTGCCACCAGCAGAGATGAAGGGACATCGTACGAGCAGTACTTC
TRBJ2-7 NA TRBV28 TRBD1 CASSSGGQGVSYEQYF TGTGCCAGCAGTTCGGGGGGACAGGGGGTAAGCTACGAGCAGTACTTC
TRBJ2-1 few TRBV7-8 NA CASRRQGGAYNEQFF TGTGCCAGCAGGAGACAGGGCGGGGCTTACAATGAGCAGTTCTTC
TRBJ2-5 few TRBV3-1 TRBD2 CASSLSTSGKAETQYF TGTGCCAGCAGCCTCTCTACTAGCGGGAAGGCGGAGACCCAGTACTTC
TRBJ2-1 NA TRBV5-1 NA CASSMGGTLYNEQFF TGCGCCAGCAGTATGGGGGGGACACTCTACAATGAGCAGTTCTTC
TRBJ2-7 few TRBV6-2/TRBV6-3 TRBD2 CASSYDSRSGLAGREQYF TGTGCCAGCAGTTACGACAGCCGCTCCGGACTAGCGGGGAGAGAGCAGTACTTC
TRBJ1-1 many TRBV7-9 NA CASSLGHAEAFF TGTGCCAGCAGCTTGGGACATGCTGAAGCTTTCTTT
TRBJ1-2 NA TRBV9 NA CASSVVGGFYGYTF TGTGCCAGCAGCGTAGTCGGGGGATTCTATGGCTACACCTTC
TRBJ2-7 NA TRBV5-1 TRBD2 CASSLGVSPGLAGGHNEQYF TGCGCCAGCAGCTTGGGCGTTTCGCCGGGACTAGCGGGAGGTCACAACGAGCAGTACTTC
TRBJ2-5 few TRBV5-6 TRBD2 CASSLYGSGGYQETQYF TGTGCCAGCAGCTTGTATGGTAGCGGGGGATACCAAGAGACCCAGTACTTC
TRBJ2-7 few TRBV20-1 TRBD2 CSASRSGSSYEQYF TGCAGTGCCAGCCGAAGCGGGAGCTCCTACGAGCAGTACTTC